One sample yielded the 21 T cell receptor beta chains listed below, sequenced in a study of T cells in Graves' hyperthyroidism and ophthalmopathy. Researchers amplified the TCR beta CDR3 regions from RNA transcripts. The HTBI set primed first-round TCR CDR3 RT-PCR. TCRdb processed the multiplex PCR reads anew with MiXCR; each CDR3 protein has one entry. The sample shows 400,000 or so distinct CDR3 sequences, roughly 15% of them seen only once. The specimen sequenced was blood. The receptors were gathered from a woman aged 60 to 75 with Graves' ophthalmopathy.

There are many counts of this clonotype. The chain carries TRBV27 and TRBJ1-2; D call uncertain. The CDR3 consists of 13 residues. Germline CDR1 and CDR2: MNHEY and SMNVEV (reference sequence). Trimming took 4 bases from V and 6 from J, leaving 12 bases between them. The CDR3 is CASSSVLLDGYTF. In nucleotides, the CDR3 is TGTGCCAGCAGTTCCGTCCTCCTCGATGGCTACACCTTC.

The rearrangement joins TRBV5-6 to TRBJ2-7; 11 bases align to TRBD1. Trimming removed 1 base from V and 3 bases from J; junction bases left unmatched: 3. From germline, CDR1 is SGHDT and CDR2 YYEEEE. The CDR3 covers 15 residues. CDR3 sequence: CASSLRDRGDYEQYF. As DNA, the CDR3 is TGTGCCAGCAGCTTGAGGGACAGGGGGGACTACGAGCAGTACTTC. The whole variable domain, remainder taken from reference TRBV5-6 and TRBJ2-7, is DAGVTQSPTHLIKTRGQQVTLRCSPKSGHDTVSWYQQALGQGPQFIFQYYEEEERQRGNFPDRFSGHQFPNYSSELNVNALLLGDSALYLCASSLRDRGDYEQYFGPGTRLTVT.

This clonotype has only a few counts. The genes are TRBV28 and TRBJ1-5; D is perhaps TRBD1 (6 bases). The CDR3 contains 14 residues. Trimming took 6 bases from V and 2 from J, leaving 11 bases between them. Germline V CDR1 and CDR2: MDHEN, SYDVKM. The CDR3 DNA is TGTGCCAGCAGGATACAGGGTGGCAATCAGCCCCAGCATTTT. Translated: CASRIQGGNQPQHF.

V and J are TRBV5-4 and TRBJ2-5; 8 nucleotides line up with TRBD1. CDR1 SGHNT and CDR2 YYREEE come from the germline V gene (reference sequence). The CDR3 totals 15 residues. J lost 6 bases, V lost 0 bases, and 7 bases had no gene match. CDR3 coding DNA: TGTGCCAGCAGCTTGGGACAGGGGATCGGTAAGACCCAGTACTTC. It codes for CASSLGQGIGKTQYF.

To note about this clonotype: It may be a read error: a sequence one base away is much more abundant. The CDR3 carries no conserved terminal phenylalanine or tryptophan, so it likely arises from a read error. The rearrangement uses TRBV30 and TRBJ1-5, with D perhaps TRBD1 (5 bases). Germline V gene lookup returns CDR1 GTSNPN and CDR2 SVGIG (reference sequence). Trimming stripped 0 bases from V and 7 bases from J, with 10 bases between. The CDR3 totals 13 residues. CDR3 nucleotides: TGTGCCTGGAGTGTCGGGACGGCCCAGCCCCAGCATGTT. This encodes CAWSVGTAQPQHV.

This clonotype has a count of ten or more. The rearrangement links TRBV30 to TRBJ2-1; 8 positions match TRBD2. Germline CDR1 GTSNPN, CDR2 SVGIG (reference sequence). The junction had 3 bases not matched to a gene; V was cut back by 4 bases and J by 1 base. This CDR3 region has 14 residues. The DNA for the CDR3 is TGTGCCTGGACCGGCGGGGGGTCCTACAATGAGCAGTTCTTC. It codes for CAWTGGGSYNEQFF.

This clonotype was counted between two and nine times. This chain links TRBV24-1 with TRBJ2-2; tentative D call: TRBD2 (5 bases). The CDR3 covers 15 residues. With 1 base removed from V and 5 bases from J, the gap between germline ends came to 10 bases. CDR1 and CDR2 from the germline V gene are KGHDR and SFDVKD. CDR3 loop: CATSDFARRTGELFF. The CDR3 coding sequence is TGTGCCACCAGTGATTTTGCCAGGAGGACCGGGGAGCTGTTTTTT.

This clonotype was counted at least ten times. The chain joins TRBV3-1 to TRBJ1-6, with 9 bases aligning to TRBD1. Germline V gene data show CDR1 as LGHDT and CDR2 as YNNKEL (reference sequence). The length of the CDR3 is 16 residues. Trimming took 4 bases from V and 7 from J; bases not matched to a gene: 8. The CDR3 protein is CASSPRTGVENSPLHF. The CDR3 DNA reads as TGTGCCAGCAGCCCAAGGACAGGGGTCGAAAATTCACCCCTCCACTTT. The entire variable domain, with the rest obtained from reference TRBV3-1 and TRBJ1-6, is as follows: DTAVSQTPKYLVTQMGNDKSIKCEQNLGHDTMYWYKQDSKKFLKIMFSYNNKELIINETVPNRFSPKSPDKAHLNLHINSLELGDSAVYFCASSPRTGVENSPLHFGNGTRLTVT.

The chain links TRBV20-1 to TRBJ2-6; D may be TRBD1 (5 bases). This CDR3 is built from 18 residues. With 0 bases removed from V and 1 base from J, the gap between germline ends came to 16 bases. The germline gives CDR1 DFQATT, CDR2 SNEGSKA (reference sequence). The chain's CDR3 is CSARDYGRVGSGANVLTF. The DNA of the CDR3 is TGCAGTGCTAGAGATTACGGCAGGGTAGGGTCTGGGGCCAACGTCCTGACTTTC.

This clonotype was recorded once. The chain links TRBV19 to TRBJ1-1, with D possibly being TRBD1 (5 bases). Deletions cut 0 bases from V and 5 bases from J, with 10 bases between. Germline V lookup: CDR1 LNHDA, CDR2 SQIVND (reference sequence). This CDR3 is 14 amino acids long. CDR3 in amino acids: CASSIEGVGTEAFF. The DNA of the CDR3 is TGTGCCAGTAGTATAGAGGGGGTTGGAACTGAAGCTTTCTTT.

A few counts support this clonotype. This CDR3 is missing its conserved last phenylalanine or tryptophan, likely due to a read error. V and J are TRBV2 and TRBJ2-7; 7 bases match TRBD2. The germline gives CDR1 SNHLY, CDR2 FYNNEI. V shed 6 bases and J 6 bases; nucleotides not matched to a gene: 5. The length of the CDR3 is 12 residues. As DNA, the CDR3 is TGTGCCAGCAGCAGCGGGATAAGCGAGCAGTACCTC. This encodes CASSSGISEQYL.

This clonotype was recorded at least ten times. V gene TRBV5-1 combines with J gene TRBJ2-7, with 14 bases fitting TRBD2. The germline V gene encodes CDR1 SGHRS and CDR2 YFSETQ. Trimming cost V 2 bases and J 4 bases; bases outside gene matches: 14. The CDR3 has 19 residues. The CDR3 coding sequence is TGCGCCAGCAGCTTCCAGCTCGCTCCAGGACTAGCGGGAGGTTACGAGCAGTACTTC. Translated: CASSFQLAPGLAGGYEQYF.

This clonotype turned up a few times. V and J are TRBV6-1 and TRBJ2-5; 8 nucleotides align to TRBD1. The CDR3 has 15 amino acids. With 8 bases clipped from V and 1 base from J, the junction kept 9 bases outside the gene matches. Germline CDR1 and CDR2: MNHNS and SASEGT. The chain's CDR3 is CASSPGQAVQETQYF. For the CDR3, the DNA is TGTGCCAGCTCACCGGGACAGGCGGTCCAAGAGACCCAGTACTTC.

V gene TRBV5-1 combines with J gene TRBJ2-3; the D is unclear. The CDR3 is made up of 14 amino acids. Trimming cost V 0 bases and J 4 bases, with 9 bases left between them. CDR1 is SGHRS and CDR2 is YFSETQ in the germline V gene. This CDR3 reads CASSLDLGSDTQYF. The CDR3 coding sequence is TGCGCCAGCAGCTTGGATCTGGGTTCAGATACGCAGTATTTT.

This clonotype was seen at least ten times. The chain recombines TRBV20-1 with TRBJ1-2, with TRBD1 as a possible D gene (5 bases). Germline V gene data show CDR1 as DFQATT and CDR2 as SNEGSKA (reference sequence). V lost 6 bases and J 11 bases, leaving 22 bases between the germline ends. The CDR3 contains 13 residues. The CDR3 reads CSAAGTHSKEYTF. In DNA, the CDR3 is TGCAGTGCAGCCGGGACTCACTCTAAGGAGTACACCTTC.

This clonotype was seen ten or more times. The CDR3 coding sequence is TGTGCCAGCAGCGAGGGGAGAAATCAGCCCCAGCATTTT. Its protein product is CASSEGRNQPQHF. The chain employs TRBV6-1 and TRBJ1-5, with D perhaps TRBD1 (5 bases). Trimming removed 6 bases from V and 4 bases from J, with 10 bases in between. Germline assignment: CDR1 MNHNS and CDR2 SASEGT. The CDR3 is 13 residues long.

This clonotype has only a few counts. The chain employs TRBV20-1 and TRBJ2-1; 10 positions agree with TRBD2. J lost 0 bases, V lost 5 bases, and 19 bases had no gene match. The CDR3 extends over 20 amino acids. Germline CDR1 and CDR2: DFQATT and SNEGSKA (reference sequence). CDR3 sequence reads: CSAPSVGLAIPERSYNEQFF. In DNA form, the CDR3 reads TGCAGTGCTCCTAGTGTGGGACTAGCGATTCCGGAGCGCTCCTACAATGAGCAGTTCTTC.

The chain joins TRBV7-9 to TRBJ1-2, with TRBD1 identical over 11 bases. V was clipped by 5 bases and J by 4 bases; unmatched bases: 9. From germline, CDR1 is SEHNR and CDR2 FQNEAQ (reference sequence). The CDR3 spans 16 residues. The CDR3 is CASSRQGTGGSYGYTF. CDR3 in DNA: TGTGCCAGCAGCCGCCAAGGGACAGGGGGGAGCTATGGCTACACCTTC.

This clonotype was counted at least ten times. This rearrangement joins TRBV5-1 to TRBJ2-2, with D uncertain. In germline, CDR1 is SGHRS, CDR2 YFSETQ. V was pared by 2 bases and J by 1 base, with 12 bases between. The CDR3 extends over 16 amino acids. CDR3 protein: CASSFNTAGNTGELFF. In DNA, the CDR3 is TGCGCCAGCAGCTTCAATACAGCAGGGAACACCGGGGAGCTGTTTTTT.

This clonotype showed up many times. The J gene is TRBJ2-6, the V gene TRBV11-2, with D unclear. Germline V CDR1 and CDR2: SGHAT, FQNNGV. V was clipped by 5 bases and J by 1 base, with 6 bases between them. The CDR3 runs to 14 residues. The CDR3 loop is CASSPRSGANVLTF. CDR3 nucleotide sequence: TGTGCCAGCAGCCCAAGATCTGGGGCCAACGTCCTGACTTTC.

The chain carries TRBV7-9 and TRBJ2-1; D perhaps matches TRBD2 (5 bases). The germline gives CDR1 SEHNR, CDR2 FQNEAQ (reference sequence). The CDR3 length is 14 residues. V lost 6 bases and J 1 base, leaving 10 bases between the germline ends. As DNA, the CDR3 is TGTGCCAGCAGACCTCGAGGGTCCTACAATGAGCAGTTCTTC. It is translated as CASRPRGSYNEQFF.